These 19 T cell receptor beta chains were all obtained from the same sample, sequenced in a study of STAT5B mutations in CD4+ large granular lymphocyte leukemia (dated by TCRdb to between 2020 and 2023). The receptor library was made with the immunoSEQ multiplex PCR assay. TCRdb retrieved this table from immuneACCESS and kept in-frame rearrangements only. Not all clones are present; in checked studies, unresolved V genes account for under half, and no reason is known for the remainder. The sample yields some 35,000 clones; approximately 69% were counted once. The ten most abundant clones make up about 3% of the sample. The specimen was CD4+ T cells from blood buffy coats. The receptors come from a human donor in good health.

This clone was observed a few times. The chain joins TRBV5-1 to TRBJ2-7; D gene unclear. V gave up 4 bases and J gave up 0 bases, with 8 bases separating them. The length of the CDR3 is 13 residues. Looked up from germline, CDR1 is SGHRS and CDR2 is YFSETQ. The CDR3 here is CASSRLSSYEQYF. CDR3 nucleotide sequence: TGCGCCAGCAGCCGACTGAGCTCCTACGAGCAGTACTTC.

This clone appeared once. CDR3 in amino acids: CATQQGTNTEAFF. CDR3 coding DNA: TGTGCCACACAACAGGGCACAAACACTGAAGCTTTCTTT. The J gene is TRBJ1-1, the V gene TRBV10-3; weak D call: TRBD1 (6 bases). V was cut by 10 bases and J by 2 bases, with 14 bases left in between. Germline lookup yields CDR1 ENHRY and CDR2 SYGVKD. This CDR3 has 13 amino acids.

The chain links TRBV4-2 to TRBJ1-6, with D perhaps TRBD1 (5 bases). The CDR3 consists of 19 residues. Per the germline V gene, CDR1 is LGHNA and CDR2 is YNFKEQ. The V and J ends lost 0 bases and 0 bases respectively, with 15 bases between them. In DNA, the CDR3 is TGTGCCAGCAGCCAAGAGGCCACCGGGGGAAGCTCCTATAATTCACCCCTCCACTTT. Its translation: CASSQEATGGSSYNSPLHF.

The gene calls are TRBV6-1 and TRBJ2-3; 7 bases agree with TRBD2. The V and J ends lost 8 bases and 3 bases, in that order; junction bases with no gene match: 5. The germline CDR1 and CDR2 sequences are MNHNS and SASEGT. This CDR3 contains 13 residues. The chain's CDR3 is CASLGGGTDTQYF. For the CDR3, the DNA is TGTGCCAGCTTGGGCGGGGGAACAGATACGCAGTATTTT.

This clone was counted a few times. The rearrangement joins TRBV29-1 to TRBJ1-1; D gene ambiguous. Trimming left V 5 bases short and J 1 base short, with 11 bases between. The germline V gene has CDR1 SQVTM and CDR2 ANQGSEA. CDR3 length: 13 amino acids. CDR3 residues: CSVLPRRNTEAFF. The CDR3 bases are TGCAGCGTTCTTCCAAGGCGGAACACTGAAGCTTTCTTT. Variable domain in full (rest from reference TRBV29-1 and TRBJ1-1): SAVISQKPSRDICQRGTSLTIQCQVDSQVTMMFWYRQQPGQSLTLIATANQGSEATYESGFVIDKFPISRPNLTFSTLTVSNMSPEDSSIYLCSVLPRRNTEAFFGQGTRLTVV.

A few counts support this clone. The V call is TRBV9, the J call TRBJ1-1; 8 positions agree with TRBD1. Germline V gene sequence: CDR1 SGDLS, CDR2 YYNGEE. CDR3 length: 15 residues. V shed 3 bases, J shed 5 bases, and the junction held 9 bases outside the gene matches. CDR3 DNA: TGTGCCAGCAGCGCCCCAGGGGGCAAGTATACTGAAGCTTTCTTT. It is translated as CASSAPGGKYTEAFF.

The chain recombines TRBV25-1 with TRBJ2-7, with D uncertain. Germline V CDR1 and CDR2: MGHDK, SYGVNS. This CDR3 is 16 amino acids long. V gave up 1 base and J gave up 2 bases, with 15 bases separating them. This chain's CDR3 is CASSELRDYYTYEQYF. CDR3 nucleotides: TGTGCCAGCAGTGAATTAAGGGATTATTACACCTACGAGCAGTACTTC.

This chain connects TRBV27 to TRBJ2-3, with 13 bases identical to TRBD2. The CDR3 covers 16 residues. The J segment lost 4 bases and the V segment lost 5 bases, leaving 6 bases of the junction unmatched. CDR1 is MNHEY, CDR2 SMNVEV, per germline (reference sequence). CDR3 sequence reads: CASSTRLAGGSDTQYF. The CDR3 nucleotides are TGTGCCAGCAGTACGCGACTAGCGGGGGGATCAGATACGCAGTATTTT.

V and J are TRBV27 and TRBJ2-5; 7 positions match TRBD1. The germline CDR1 and CDR2 sequences are MNHEY and SMNVEV (reference sequence). This CDR3 spans 15 amino acids. V gave up 6 bases and J gave up 2 bases; unmatched junction bases: 9. The CDR3 nucleotides are TGTGCCAGCAGCCCCGGGACAGTGGGACAAGAGACCCAGTACTTC. This translates into CASSPGTVGQETQYF.

V is TRBV5-1 and J is TRBJ2-1; tentatively, D is TRBD1 (6 bases). V lost 1 base to trimming and J lost 4 bases, with 9 bases between them. Germline CDR1 SGHRS, CDR2 YFSETQ. This CDR3 region has 14 residues. This CDR3 is CASSLSQGYNEQFF. The CDR3 DNA sequence: TGCGCCAGCAGCTTGAGTCAGGGGTACAATGAGCAGTTCTTC. Filled out from reference TRBV5-1 and TRBJ2-1, the complete variable domain reads KAGVTQTPRYLIKTRGQQVTLSCSPISGHRSVSWYQQTPGQGLQFLFEYFSETQRNKGNFPGRFSGRQFSNSRSEMNVSTLELGDSALYLCASSLSQGYNEQFFGPGTRLTVL.

The V and J genes are TRBV7-9 and TRBJ1-5, with D unresolved. The CDR3 contains 15 residues. The germline gives CDR1 SEHNR, CDR2 FQNEAQ (reference sequence). V shed 5 bases and J shed 3 bases, with 14 bases lying between them. This CDR3 is CASSLDGSNNQPQHF. In nucleotides, the CDR3 is TGTGCCAGCAGCCTAGACGGTAGCAACAATCAGCCCCAGCATTTT. Full variable domain (rest looked up from reference TRBV7-9 and TRBJ1-5): DTGVSQNPRHKITKRGQNVTFRCDPISEHNRLYWYRQTLGQGPEFLTYFQNEAQLEKSRLLSDRFSAERPKGSFSTLEIQRTEQGDSAMYLCASSLDGSNNQPQHFGDGTRLSIL.

The CDR3 protein is CASNLQGAFQPQHF. The CDR3 nucleotides are TGTGCCAGCAACCTACAGGGGGCATTTCAGCCCCAGCATTTT. The J gene is TRBJ1-5, the V gene TRBV28; TRBD1 aligns across 9 bases. Trimming removed 7 bases from V and 6 bases from J; junction bases left unmatched: 7. The CDR3 sequence is 14 residues long. Per the germline V gene, CDR1 is MDHEN and CDR2 is SYDVKM.

The chain employs TRBV6-6 and TRBJ2-5; D is uncertain. The CDR3 has 14 residues. Germline CDR1 reads MNHNY; CDR2 reads SVGAGI (reference sequence). V shed 5 bases and J shed 6 bases, with 16 bases lying between them. CDR3 sequence: CASSRMASGQTQYF. The CDR3, as DNA: TGTGCCAGCAGTCGGATGGCATCAGGCCAGACCCAGTACTTC.

J is TRBJ2-7 and V is TRBV11-2; no definite D call. Germline CDR1 SGHAT, CDR2 FQNNGV. Trimming pared 1 base from V and 2 bases from J, leaving 12 bases between. The CDR3 is made up of 15 amino acids. CDR3 residues: CASSLGFLFTYEQYF. The CDR3 coding sequence is TGTGCCAGCAGCTTAGGTTTTCTATTCACCTACGAGCAGTACTTC.

The chain combines TRBV18 with TRBJ2-3; 8 nucleotides align to TRBD1. The ends lost 3 bases at V and 1 base at J; junction bases unmatched: 0. Germline loops: CDR1 KGHSH, CDR2 LQKENI. CDR3 size: 14 residues. The CDR3: CASSPDRGTDTQYF. In nucleotides, the CDR3 is TGTGCCAGCTCACCGGACAGGGGCACAGATACGCAGTATTTT. The complete variable domain, with remaining parts taken from reference TRBV18 and TRBJ2-3, reads NAGVMQNPRHLVRRRGQEARLRCSPMKGHSHVYWYRQLPEEGLKFMVYLQKENIIDESGMPKERFSAEFPKEGPSILRIQQVVRGDSAAYFCASSPDRGTDTQYFGPGTRLTVL.

The chain combines TRBV5-6 with TRBJ2-1, with a weak D call TRBD1 (6 bases). CDR1 is SGHDT and CDR2 is YYEEEE in the germline V gene. This CDR3 has 15 amino acids. V gave up 4 bases and J gave up 4 bases, with 15 bases separating them. CDR3 protein: CASSDGLQGYNEQFF. The CDR3 DNA reads as TGTGCCAGCAGCGACGGTTTACAGGGATACAATGAGCAGTTCTTC. The full variable domain, completed using reference TRBV5-6 and TRBJ2-1, is DAGVTQSPTHLIKTRGQQVTLRCSPKSGHDTVSWYQQALGQGPQFIFQYYEEEERQRGNFPDRFSGHQFPNYSSELNVNALLLGDSALYLCASSDGLQGYNEQFFGPGTRLTVL.

This clone showed up just once. The rearrangement joins TRBV10-3 to TRBJ2-2; D unclear. Per germline, CDR1 ENHRY and CDR2 SYGVKD. Between the trimmed V and J ends, which lost 7 bases and 0 bases, there was a span of 9 bases. This CDR3 has 14 residues. The CDR3, as DNA: TGTGCCATCACTTCGGGTCCGAACACCGGGGAGCTGTTTTTT. Its translation: CAITSGPNTGELFF.

The chain has TRBV27 and TRBJ2-7, with 8 bases that match TRBD2. CDR1 and CDR2 (germline): MNHEY, SMNVEV (reference sequence). The CDR3 spans 17 residues. Trimming at V came to 0 bases and at J to 0 bases, leaving 7 bases not matched to a gene. The CDR3 reads CASSLSPPGGASYEQYF. CDR3 in DNA: TGTGCCAGCAGTTTATCCCCCCCCGGGGGGGCCTCCTACGAGCAGTACTTC.

CDR3 sequence: CASSLGGVGPGELFF. CDR3 nucleotide sequence: TGTGCCAGCAGCTTGGGGGGCGTGGGACCCGGGGAGCTGTTTTTT. The V and J genes are TRBV5-4 and TRBJ2-2; D may correspond to TRBD1 or TRBD2 (5 bases each). V gave up 0 bases and J gave up 6 bases, with 12 bases separating them. The CDR3 has 15 residues. Germline V lookup: CDR1 SGHNT, CDR2 YYREEE (reference sequence). Variable domain in full (rest from reference TRBV5-4 and TRBJ2-2): ETGVTQSPTHLIKTRGQQVTLRCSSQSGHNTVSWYQQALGQGPQFIFQYYREEENGRGNFPPRFSGLQFPNYSSELNVNALELDDSALYLCASSLGGVGPGELFFGEGSRLTVL.